These T cell receptor beta chains were read from a single sample in a study of blood T cell repertoires in COVID-19. Method: immunoSEQ multiplex PCR; TCRdb's copy keeps in-frame clones and lacks some. The repertoire includes 150,000 to 200,000 clones, 65% to 80% of them detected once, and 17% sits in the top ten. Sequenced: PBMCs or T cells enriched from blood (not recorded which). These receptors all come from a woman in her 50s with acute COVID-19. CDR3s include the opening cysteine and the closing phenylalanine or tryptophan. D genes are given only for firm matches. The size of a clone is reported for some rows only, either as once, few or many, or as a class for expanded clones.

>15|TRBD1|TRBJ1-6|TRBV28|.
TGTGCCAGCAGTATGGGACAGAACTATAATTCACCCCTCCACTTT
CASSMGQNYNSPLHF
>16|.|TRBJ1-5|TRBV5-6|.
TGTGCCAGCAGCTTGTATTTTGGGCAGAATGGTCAGCCCCAGCATTTT
CASSLYFGQNGQPQHF
>13|TRBD1|TRBJ1-2|TRBV7-8|.
TGTGCCAGCAGCTTACCAGGGGGAGATGGCTACACCTTC
CASSLPGGDGYTF
>14|TRBD1|TRBJ1-2|TRBV30|few
TGTGCCTGGAGTTCCCGGACAGGGGCATATGGCTACACCTTC
CAWSSRTGAYGYTF
>17|TRBD1|TRBJ1-1|TRBV18|.
TGTGCCAGCTCACCACTGGGGACAGGCGCCCTGAACACTGAAGCTTTCTTT
CASSPLGTGALNTEAFF
>15|TRBD1|TRBJ2-2|TRBV7-9|.
TGTGCCAGCAGCCCCTACAGGGGGATCACCGGGGAGCTGTTTTTT
CASSPYRGITGELFF
>17|.|TRBJ2-6|TRBV28|.
TGTGCCAGCAGTTTTTTTACCTATCGAGCTGGGGCCAACGTCCTGACTTTC
CASSFFTYRAGANVLTF
>16|.|TRBJ1-3|TRBV9|.
TGTGCCAGCAGCGTAGGGTCCCACAGCTCTGGAAACACCATATATTTT
CASSVGSHSSGNTIYF
>14|.|TRBJ2-1|TRBV24-1|once
TGTGCCACCAGTGATTTTAGTGGAGGGAATGAGCAGTTCTTC
CATSDFSGGNEQFF
>17|TRBD1|TRBJ2-3|TRBV7-9|.
TGTGCCAGCAGCTTAGCGGGGCGGGGACAGGGAATCGATACGCAGTATTTT
CASSLAGRGQGIDTQYF
>13|TRBD1|TRBJ1-6|TRBV27|.
TGTGCCAGCAGCCGGGACAGCGGGTCACCCCTCCACTTT
CASSRDSGSPLHF
>13|.|TRBJ1-2|TRBV6-5|.
TGTGCCAGCAGTTACGGTAGGGAGAGAAGCTACACCTTC
CASSYGRERSYTF
>12|.|TRBJ1-4|TRBV19|.
TGTGCCAGTAGTATAGCCCCGGGACACCTGTTTTTT
CASSIAPGHLFF
>14|.|TRBJ2-5|TRBV5-6|.
TGTGCCAGCAGCTTGGTCAGCGGGTTAGAGACCCAGTACTTC
CASSLVSGLETQYF
>14|.|TRBJ1-5|TRBV7-8|once
TGTGCCAGCAGCTTACCACAGGGCAATCAGCCCCAGCATTTT
CASSLPQGNQPQHF
>14|TRBD2|TRBJ2-5|TRBV28|.
TGTGCCAGCAGTCCGGGGGGGGTAGGAGAGACCCAGTACTTC
CASSPGGVGETQYF
>12|.|TRBJ1-1|TRBV6-2/TRBV6-3|few
TGTGCCAGCAGTTACCCCGACAGGAAAGCTTTCTTT
CASSYPDRKAFF
>14|.|TRBJ2-2|TRBV11-3|.
TGTGCCAGCAACCAGGGGACCGGCACCGGGGAGCTGTTTTTT
CASNQGTGTGELFF
>16|TRBD1|TRBJ1-2|TRBV6-4|.
TGTGCCAGCAGTGCCATCGCCGGGACAGGGGTCGGTGGCTACACCTTC
CASSAIAGTGVGGYTF
>14|TRBD1|TRBJ1-1|TRBV29-1|.
TGCAGCGCTTGTATGGGGACAGGGTACACTGAAGCTTTCTTT
CSACMGTGYTEAFF
>13|.|TRBJ1-1|TRBV7-9|.
TGTGCCAGCAGCTTCAACACGAACACTGAAGCTTTCTTT
CASSFNTNTEAFF
>15|.|TRBJ2-3|TRBV29-1|.
TGCAGCGTTGATCCCGGGACTGCACGCACAGATACGCAGTATTTT
CSVDPGTARTDTQYF
>15|.|TRBJ1-6|TRBV4-2|.
TGTGCCAGCAGCCTTATCGGGTACGATAATTCACCCCTCCACTTT
CASSLIGYDNSPLHF
>17|TRBD1|TRBJ1-2|TRBV7-8|.
TGTGCCAGCAGCGCGGACAGGGGGCGGACTTCTCCCTATGGCTACACCTTC
CASSADRGRTSPYGYTF
>15|.|TRBJ1-1|TRBV18|.
TGTGCCAGCTCACCGGAGTCAGGGTTTAGGACTGAAGCTTTCTTT
CASSPESGFRTEAFF
>15|TRBD1|TRBJ1-1|TRBV5-1|.
TGCGCCAGCTCGTCGAGGACAGGGGTTTTTACTGAAGCTTTCTTT
CASSSRTGVFTEAFF
>14|.|TRBJ1-4|TRBV7-2|.
TGTGCCAGCAGCTTATTCGGGGATAATGAAAAACTGTTTTTT
CASSLFGDNEKLFF
>12|.|TRBJ2-3|TRBV6-2/TRBV6-3|.
TGTGCCAGCAGTAAGAGGACAGATACGCAGTATTTT
CASSKRTDTQYF
>14|.|TRBJ1-2|TRBV7-2|.
TGTGCCAGCAGCTTAGTACTCACAGGGTATGGCTACACCTTC
CASSLVLTGYGYTF